Listed here are 3 T cell receptor beta chains from one sample, sequenced in a study of T cells in Graves' hyperthyroidism and ophthalmopathy. It was RNA transcripts that yielded the amplified TCR beta CDR3 regions. HTBI primers were used for first-round RT-PCR of the TCR CDR3. In TCRdb, the multiplex PCR reads were re-called with MiXCR into one record per CDR3 protein. The profile shows roughly 600,000 distinct CDR3 sequences, 14% of them singletons. Sequenced: blood. These receptors all come from a woman between 45 and 60 years old with Graves' ophthalmopathy.

The table lists this clonotype with many counts. The J gene is TRBJ1-1, the V gene TRBV6-1; D is possibly TRBD1 (5 bases). CDR1 is MNHNS, CDR2 SASEGT, per germline. CDR3 length: 14 amino acids. V lost 1 base, J lost 4 bases, and 10 bases lay in between. This CDR3 is CASSEVGGSTEAFF. The CDR3 DNA reads TGTGCCAGCAGTGAAGTGGGGGGATCCACTGAAGCTTTCTTT.

This clonotype occurred many times. This chain links TRBV7-9 with TRBJ1-2; D is undetermined. The CDR3 length is 11 residues. Trimming pared 2 bases from V and 6 bases from J, leaving 4 bases between. The V gene's germline CDR1 is SEHNR and CDR2 FQNEAQ (reference sequence). In nucleotides, the CDR3 is TGTGCCAGCAGCTTAAAGAATGGCTACACCTTC. Protein: CASSLKNGYTF.

This clonotype was detected many times. The J gene is TRBJ2-5, the V gene TRBV28; 10 nucleotides match TRBD1. CDR1 and CDR2 (germline): MDHEN, SYDVKM. Trimming at V came to 6 bases and at J to 5 bases, leaving 12 bases not matched to a gene. The CDR3 sequence is 16 residues long. For the CDR3, the DNA is TGTGCCAGCAGGTTCCGGCGGACAGGGGGGCGGGAGACCCAGTACTTC. Translating it yields CASRFRRTGGRETQYF.